Described below is a single T cell receptor (beta chain) sequence and its context. Its antigen is as yet unknown. Other nucleotide sequences from this sample produce the same CDR3. The CDR3 totals 13 residues. Germline V gene sequence: CDR1 MDHEN, CDR2 SYDVKM. The germline V and J ends were trimmed by 5 bases and 1 base, with 8 bases remaining between them. These data belong to a study of shared clonotypes between healthy human individuals. Study-wide findings and caveats: Naive subsets tended to show greater estimated richness than memory subsets. Sampling used blood alone; tissue repertoires probably differ. Genetic and exposure-history diversity was limited by the few donors.

The assay was immunoSEQ multiplex PCR, and TCRdb's table has in-frame clones only and misses some. The table shows 700,000 or so clones, with 72% occurring only once. V usage is TRBV28 and J usage is TRBJ2-5; possible D gene TRBD1, 7 bases. Sequenced: memory CD4+ T cells sorted from blood. Subset indicated: CD45RA-negative fraction. This TCR was sampled from a woman aged 25 to 39 in good health. CDR3 protein: CASSQGGQETQYF. The DNA for the CDR3 is TGTGCCAGCAGTCAGGGGGGCCAAGAGACCCAGTACTTC.